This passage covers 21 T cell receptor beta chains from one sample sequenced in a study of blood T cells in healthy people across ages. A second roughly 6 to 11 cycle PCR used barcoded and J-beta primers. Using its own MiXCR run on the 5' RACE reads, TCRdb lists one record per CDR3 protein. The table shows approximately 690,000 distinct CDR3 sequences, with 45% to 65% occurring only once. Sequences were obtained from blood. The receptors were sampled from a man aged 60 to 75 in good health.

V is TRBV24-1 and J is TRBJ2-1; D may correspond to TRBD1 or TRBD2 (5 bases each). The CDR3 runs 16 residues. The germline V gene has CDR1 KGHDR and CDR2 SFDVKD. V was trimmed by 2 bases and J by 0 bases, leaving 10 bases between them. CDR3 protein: CATSDSGQGSYNEQFF. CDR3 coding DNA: TGTGCCACCAGTGATTCGGGGCAGGGCTCCTACAATGAGCAGTTCTTC.

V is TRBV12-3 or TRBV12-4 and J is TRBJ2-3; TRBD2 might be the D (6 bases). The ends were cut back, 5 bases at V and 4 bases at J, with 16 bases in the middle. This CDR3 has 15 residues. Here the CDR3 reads CASSRTNGVPDTQYF. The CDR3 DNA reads TGTGCCAGCAGTCGGACTAACGGGGTGCCAGATACGCAGTATTTT.

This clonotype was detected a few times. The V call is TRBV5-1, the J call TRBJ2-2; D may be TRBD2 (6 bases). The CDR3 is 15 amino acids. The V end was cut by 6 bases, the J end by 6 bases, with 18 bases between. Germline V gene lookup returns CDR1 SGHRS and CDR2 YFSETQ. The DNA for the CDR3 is TGCGCCAGCACGGAGGGCCAGCGGCGCGCCGGGGAGCTGTTTTTT. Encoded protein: CASTEGQRRAGELFF.

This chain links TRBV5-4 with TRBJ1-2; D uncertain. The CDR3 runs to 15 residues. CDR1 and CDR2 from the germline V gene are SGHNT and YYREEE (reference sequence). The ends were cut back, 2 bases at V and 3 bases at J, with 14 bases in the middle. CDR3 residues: CASSLGGRSDYGYTF. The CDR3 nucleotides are TGTGCCAGCAGCTTAGGAGGCCGGTCGGACTATGGCTACACCTTC.

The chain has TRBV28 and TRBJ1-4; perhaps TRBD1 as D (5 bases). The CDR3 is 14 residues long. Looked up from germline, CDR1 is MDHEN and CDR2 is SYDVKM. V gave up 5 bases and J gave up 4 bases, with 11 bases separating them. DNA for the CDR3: TGTGCCAGCAGTCCCGGGGACCTTAATGAAAAACTGTTTTTT. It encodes CASSPGDLNEKLFF.

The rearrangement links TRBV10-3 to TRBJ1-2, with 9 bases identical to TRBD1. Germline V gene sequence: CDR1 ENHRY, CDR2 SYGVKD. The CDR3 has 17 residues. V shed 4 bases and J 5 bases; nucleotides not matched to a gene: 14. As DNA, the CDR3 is TGTGCCATCAGTGGCCGGGACAGGGAGGTTCGTCCTTATGGCTACACCTTC. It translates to CAISGRDREVRPYGYTF.

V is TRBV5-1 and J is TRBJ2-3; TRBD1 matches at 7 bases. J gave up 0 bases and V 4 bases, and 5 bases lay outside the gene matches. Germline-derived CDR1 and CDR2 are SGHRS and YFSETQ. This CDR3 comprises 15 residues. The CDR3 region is CASSLRQGSTDTQYF. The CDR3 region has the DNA TGCGCCAGCAGCCTAAGACAGGGAAGCACAGATACGCAGTATTTT.

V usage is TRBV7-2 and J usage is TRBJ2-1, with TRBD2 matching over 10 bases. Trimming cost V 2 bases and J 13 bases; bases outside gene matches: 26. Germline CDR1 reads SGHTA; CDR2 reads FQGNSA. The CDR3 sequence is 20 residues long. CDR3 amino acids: CASSLRWGLPSGGKRETQFF. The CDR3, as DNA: TGTGCCAGCAGCTTACGGTGGGGGCTGCCTAGCGGGGGAAAGCGAGAGACCCAGTTCTTC. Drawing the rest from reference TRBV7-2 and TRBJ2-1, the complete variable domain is GAGVSQSPSNKVTEKGKDVELRCDPISGHTALYWYRQSLGQGLEFLIYFQGNSAPDKSGLPSDRFSAERTGGSVSTLTIQRTQQEDSAVYLCASSLRWGLPSGGKRETQFFGPGTRLTVL.

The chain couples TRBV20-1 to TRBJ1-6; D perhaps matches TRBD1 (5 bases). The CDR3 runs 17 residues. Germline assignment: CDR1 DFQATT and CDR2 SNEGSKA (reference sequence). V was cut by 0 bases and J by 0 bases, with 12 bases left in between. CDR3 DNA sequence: TGCAGTGCTAGAGATCTACGACAGAGCTCCTATAATTCACCCCTCCACTTT. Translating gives CSARDLRQSSYNSPLHF.

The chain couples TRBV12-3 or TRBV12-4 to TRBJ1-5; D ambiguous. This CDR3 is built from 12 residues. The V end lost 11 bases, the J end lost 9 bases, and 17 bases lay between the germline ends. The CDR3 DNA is TGTGCCCAATCCCCGAGGGTTTGGCCCCAGCATTTT. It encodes CAQSPRVWPQHF.

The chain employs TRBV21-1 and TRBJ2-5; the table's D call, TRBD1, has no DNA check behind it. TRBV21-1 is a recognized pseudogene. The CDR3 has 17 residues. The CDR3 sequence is CASSKGLLTGDKETQYF. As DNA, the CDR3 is TGTGCCAGCAGCAAAGGCCTGCTAACAGGGGATAAAGAGACCCAGTACTTC.

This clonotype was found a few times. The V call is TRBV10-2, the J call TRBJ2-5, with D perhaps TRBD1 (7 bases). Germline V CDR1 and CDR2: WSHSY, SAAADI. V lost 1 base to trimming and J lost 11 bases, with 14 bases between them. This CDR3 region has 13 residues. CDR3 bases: TGCGCCAGCAGTGAGTTGGAGGGACAGCGGCAGTACTTC. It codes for CASSELEGQRQYF.

CDR3 residues: CASTTPGGGQETQYF. CDR3 nucleotides: TGTGCCAGCACTACACCGGGGGGCGGCCAAGAGACCCAGTACTTC. The chain links TRBV28 to TRBJ2-5, with D possibly TRBD2 on 7 matching bases. The germline V gene has CDR1 MDHEN and CDR2 SYDVKM. This CDR3 has 15 amino acids. Trimming removed 7 bases from V and 1 base from J, with 16 bases in between.

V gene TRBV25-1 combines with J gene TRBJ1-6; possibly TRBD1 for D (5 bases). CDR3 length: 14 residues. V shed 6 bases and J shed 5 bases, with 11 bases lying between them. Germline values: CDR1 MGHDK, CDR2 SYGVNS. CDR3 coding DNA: TGTGCCAGCAGACGGAGGGGAGATAATTCACCCCTCCACTTT. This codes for CASRRRGDNSPLHF.

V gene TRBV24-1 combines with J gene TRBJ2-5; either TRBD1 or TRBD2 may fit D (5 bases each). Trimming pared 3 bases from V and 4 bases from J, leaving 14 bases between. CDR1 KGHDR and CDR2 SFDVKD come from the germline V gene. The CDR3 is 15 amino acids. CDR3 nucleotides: TGTGCCACCAGTGATGGGACCGCGTCGGGAGAGACCCAGTACTTC. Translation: CATSDGTASGETQYF.

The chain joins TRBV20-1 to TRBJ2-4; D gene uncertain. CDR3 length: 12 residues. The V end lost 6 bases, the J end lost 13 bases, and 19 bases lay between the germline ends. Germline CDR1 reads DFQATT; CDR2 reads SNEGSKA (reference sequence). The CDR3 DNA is TGCAGTGCGACCTCCCCCGGACGAGAGCAGTACTTC. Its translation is CSATSPGREQYF.

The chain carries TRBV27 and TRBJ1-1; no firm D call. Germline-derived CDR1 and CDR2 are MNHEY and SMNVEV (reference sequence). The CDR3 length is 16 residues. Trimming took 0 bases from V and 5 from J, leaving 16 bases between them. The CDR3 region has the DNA TGTGCCAGCAGTTTATCGATTAGTCAGCTCCGGACTGAAGCTTTCTTT. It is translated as CASSLSISQLRTEAFF.

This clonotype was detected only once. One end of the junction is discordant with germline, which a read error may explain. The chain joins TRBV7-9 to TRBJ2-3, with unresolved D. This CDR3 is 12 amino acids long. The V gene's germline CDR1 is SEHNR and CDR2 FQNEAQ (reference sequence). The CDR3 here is CASSLSIDTQYF. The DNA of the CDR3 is TGTGCCAGCAGTTTGAGCATAGATACGCAGTATTTT.

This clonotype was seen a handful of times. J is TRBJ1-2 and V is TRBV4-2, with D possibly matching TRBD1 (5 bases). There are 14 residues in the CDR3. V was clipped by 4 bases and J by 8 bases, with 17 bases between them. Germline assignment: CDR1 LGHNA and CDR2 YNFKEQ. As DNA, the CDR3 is TGTGCCAGCAGCCGGGTCGAGACAGCCGGAGGCTACACCTTC. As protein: CASSRVETAGGYTF.

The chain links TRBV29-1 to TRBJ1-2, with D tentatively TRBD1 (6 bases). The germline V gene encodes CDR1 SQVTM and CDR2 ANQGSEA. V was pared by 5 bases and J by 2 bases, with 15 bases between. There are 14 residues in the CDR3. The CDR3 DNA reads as TGCAGCGTTAACCATAACAGGGAGAACTATGGCTACACCTTC. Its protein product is CSVNHNRENYGYTF.

The CDR3 DNA reads TGTGCCAGCAGCGTAATCGGGGGGACTGGGGCCAACGTCCTGACTTTC. Its translation is CASSVIGGTGANVLTF. The chain links TRBV9 to TRBJ2-6; 7 bases line up with TRBD2. CDR1 and CDR2 from the germline V gene are SGDLS and YYNGEE. This CDR3 contains 16 residues. V gave up 1 base and J gave up 2 bases; unmatched junction bases: 3.